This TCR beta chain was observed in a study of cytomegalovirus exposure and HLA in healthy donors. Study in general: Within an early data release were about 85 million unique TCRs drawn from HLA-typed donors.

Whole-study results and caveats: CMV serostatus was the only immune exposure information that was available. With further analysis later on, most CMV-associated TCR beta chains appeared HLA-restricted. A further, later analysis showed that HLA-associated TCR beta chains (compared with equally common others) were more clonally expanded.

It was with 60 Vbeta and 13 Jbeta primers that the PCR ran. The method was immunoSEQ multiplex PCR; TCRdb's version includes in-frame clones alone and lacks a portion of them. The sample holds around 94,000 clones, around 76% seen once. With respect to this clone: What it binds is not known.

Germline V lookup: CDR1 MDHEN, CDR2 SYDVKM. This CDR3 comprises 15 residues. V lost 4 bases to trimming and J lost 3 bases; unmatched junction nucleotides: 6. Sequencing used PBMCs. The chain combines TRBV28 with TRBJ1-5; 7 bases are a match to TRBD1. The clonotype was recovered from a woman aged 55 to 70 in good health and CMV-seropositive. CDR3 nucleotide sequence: TGTGCCAGCAGTTGGGTAGGGGGCATCAATCAGCCCCAGCATTTT. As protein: CASSWVGGINQPQHF.